This passage covers 30 T cell receptor beta chains from one sample sequenced in a study of T cells in Graves' hyperthyroidism and ophthalmopathy (dated by TCRdb to between 2019 and 2020). Receptor libraries were prepared by multiplex PCR. TCRdb lists the instrument as Illumina HiSeq 2000. The TCR beta CDR3 regions were amplified from the RNA transcripts. For the first round of RT-PCR on the TCR CDR3, the HTBI primer set was used together with the Qiagen OneStep RT-PCR kit. TCRdb cleaned the public reads at Q25 with fastp, built clones with MiXCR and kept in-frame beta chains. Entries that share a CDR3 protein sequence are merged under the most common genes and DNA. The sample profile shows 280,000 or so distinct CDR3 sequences; around a quarter of them were found once. The ten largest clonotypes hold roughly 24% of the sample. The specimen sequenced was blood. All receptors come from a man between 40 and 49 years old with Graves' hyperthyroidism that later progressed to Graves' ophthalmopathy.

This clonotype appeared many times. The V and J genes are TRBV20-1 and TRBJ1-2; unclear D gene. The CDR3 runs 14 residues. The V end was cut by 6 bases, the J end by 4 bases, with 18 bases between. CDR1 and CDR2 (germline): DFQATT, SNEGSKA (reference sequence). The CDR3 reads CSATPWGRAYGYTF. Here the CDR3 DNA reads TGCAGTGCGACACCGTGGGGTAGGGCCTATGGCTACACCTTC.

The rearrangement links TRBV28 to TRBJ2-5, with TRBD2 matching over 9 bases. This CDR3 is 16 amino acids long. The V segment lost 7 bases and the J segment 0 bases; nucleotides outside the gene matches: 9. The germline V gene encodes CDR1 MDHEN and CDR2 SYDVKM. CDR3 in DNA: TGTGCCAGCAAATGGAATAGCGGGAGAGACCAAGAGACCCAGTACTTC. Its protein product is CASKWNSGRDQETQYF.

The chain has TRBV12-3 or TRBV12-4 and TRBJ1-2, with no clear D. Deletions cut 5 bases from V and 4 bases from J, with 14 bases between. The length of the CDR3 is 14 residues. CDR3 sequence (DNA): TGTGCCAGCAGTAGGGCCCCCCTCAGCTATGGCTACACCTTC. This codes for CASSRAPLSYGYTF.

This rearrangement joins TRBV5-1 to TRBJ2-7; tentatively, D is TRBD1 (5 bases). V shed 1 base and J shed 3 bases, with 17 bases lying between them. Germline lookup yields CDR1 SGHRS and CDR2 YFSETQ. The CDR3 is 16 residues long. The CDR3 coding sequence is TGCGCCAGCAGCTTGATGTGGGGCGTTCTGTTCTACGAGCAGTACTTC. Its translation is CASSLMWGVLFYEQYF.

This clonotype was seen ten or more times. This sequence joins TRBV20-1 and TRBJ1-1, with 9 bases that match TRBD1. Germline loops: CDR1 DFQATT, CDR2 SNEGSKA (reference sequence). V lost 5 bases, J lost 5 bases, and 6 bases stayed unmatched. This CDR3 is 13 amino acids long. The CDR3 loop reads CSARKQGATEAFF. In nucleotides, the CDR3 is TGCAGTGCTCGGAAACAGGGGGCGACTGAAGCTTTCTTT.

The rearrangement links TRBV20-1 to TRBJ1-3; D not certain. Trimming removed 0 bases from V and 0 bases from J, with 15 bases in between. The CDR3 has 17 amino acids. CDR1 is DFQATT, CDR2 SNEGSKA, per germline (reference sequence). Written as DNA, the CDR3 is TGCAGTGCTAGAGATTTTGTCGACTCCGTCTCTGGAAACACCATATATTTT. This encodes CSARDFVDSVSGNTIYF.

The V call is TRBV15, the J call TRBJ1-3; D gene ambiguous. The CDR3 has 13 residues. The germline V gene has CDR1 LNHNV and CDR2 YYDKDF (reference sequence). The germline V and J ends were trimmed by 5 bases and 2 bases, with 7 bases remaining between them. The CDR3 protein is CATSGSAGNTIYF. The DNA for the CDR3 is TGTGCCACCAGCGGCAGCGCTGGAAACACCATATATTTT.

This clonotype was counted at least ten times. The chain has TRBV12-3 or TRBV12-4 and TRBJ2-7; weak D call: TRBD2 (5 bases). The CDR3 consists of 12 residues. Trimming removed 0 bases from V and 7 bases from J, with 7 bases in between. CDR3 sequence: CASSLAGDEQYF. DNA of the CDR3: TGTGCCAGCAGTTTAGCCGGGGATGAGCAGTACTTC.

The chain is built from TRBV6-1 and TRBJ1-5; 11 bases align to TRBD1. The CDR3 loop spans 15 amino acids. Germline-derived CDR1 and CDR2 are MNHNS and SASEGT. Trimming removed 6 bases from V and 1 base from J; junction bases left unmatched: 2. CDR3 amino acids: CASSGTGGSNQPQHF. CDR3 coding DNA: TGTGCCAGCAGCGGGACAGGGGGAAGCAATCAGCCCCAGCATTTT.

This clonotype came up many times. This chain joins TRBV10-3 and TRBJ1-5, with a possible D match to TRBD1 (6 bases). This CDR3 spans 13 amino acids. The germline V and J ends were trimmed by 9 bases and 0 bases, with 9 bases remaining between them. The V gene's germline CDR1 is ENHRY and CDR2 SYGVKD. CDR3 sequence reads: CAIGQNSNQPQHF. CDR3 DNA sequence: TGTGCCATAGGACAGAATAGCAATCAGCCCCAGCATTTT.

In DNA form, the CDR3 reads TGTGCCAGTAGTATAGATCGCAGGCCCTATAGCAATCAGCCCCAGCATTTT. Amino acid sequence: CASSIDRRPYSNQPQHF. The chain joins TRBV19 to TRBJ1-5; D is unclear. Trimming left V 0 bases short and J 0 bases short, with 12 bases between. CDR3 length: 17 amino acids. The germline CDR1 and CDR2 sequences are LNHDA and SQIVND (reference sequence).

This clonotype was counted many times. The chain combines TRBV6-5 with TRBJ2-2, with D tentatively TRBD1 (5 bases). This CDR3 spans 14 amino acids. Per germline, CDR1 MNHEY and CDR2 SVGAGI. Trimming pared 7 bases from V and 4 bases from J, leaving 13 bases between. The CDR3 here is CASTTGHVTGELFF. CDR3 sequence (DNA): TGTGCCAGCACCACAGGACACGTCACCGGGGAGCTGTTTTTT.

On this clonotype itself: One base away lies a much larger clone, so this may be a sequencing read error. The chain joins TRBV10-3 to TRBJ2-2; D perhaps matches TRBD2 (5 bases). Germline CDR1 and CDR2: ENHRY and SYGVKD. The CDR3 spans 14 residues. The CDR3 DNA sequence: TGTGCCATCAGTGAAGGGCGAAACACCGGGGAGCTGTCTTTT. The encoded protein is CAISEGRNTGELSF.

The sample holds many counts of this clonotype. This rearrangement joins TRBV11-2 to TRBJ1-1, with D unclear. The CDR3 spans 15 residues. V lost 1 base to trimming and J lost 1 base, with 10 bases between them. Germline-derived CDR1 and CDR2 are SGHAT and FQNNGV. The CDR3 bases are TGTGCCAGCAGCTTAGTTCTACAGCGGAACACTGAAGCTTTCTTT. Its translation is CASSLVLQRNTEAFF.

This clonotype has a handful of counts. This chain connects TRBV15 to TRBJ2-5; D may be TRBD2 (6 bases). The length of the CDR3 is 14 residues. The V and J ends lost 1 base and 4 bases respectively, with 10 bases between them. Germline V gene sequence: CDR1 LNHNV, CDR2 YYDKDF (reference sequence). CDR3 loop: CATSRGLAIETQYF. The CDR3 coding sequence is TGTGCCACCAGCAGAGGGCTAGCGATAGAGACCCAGTACTTC.

This clonotype was seen at least ten times. This chain links TRBV28 with TRBJ2-7; perhaps TRBD2 as D (5 bases). The CDR3 consists of 13 residues. The V gene's germline CDR1 is MDHEN and CDR2 SYDVKM. V was trimmed by 6 bases and J by 2 bases, leaving 11 bases between them. The CDR3: CASRPHGTYEQYF. Written as DNA, the CDR3 is TGTGCCAGCAGACCTCACGGGACCTACGAGCAGTACTTC. Supplemented by reference TRBV28 and TRBJ2-7, the full variable domain reads DVKVTQSSRYLVKRTGEKVFLECVQDMDHENMFWYRQDPGLGLRLIYFSYDVKMKEKGDIPEGYSVSREKKERFSLILESASTNQTSMYLCASRPHGTYEQYFGPGTRLTVT.

The chain joins TRBV11-2 to TRBJ2-7; 10 bases are a match to TRBD1. The ends lost 5 bases at V and 2 bases at J; junction bases unmatched: 6. The germline CDR1 and CDR2 sequences are SGHAT and FQNNGV. The CDR3 is 15 residues long. In DNA, the CDR3 is TGTGCCAGCAGCCCTGCGGGACAGGGGCCCTACGAGCAGTACTTC. Its translation: CASSPAGQGPYEQYF.

J is TRBJ1-6 and V is TRBV27; no reliable D call. CDR1 and CDR2 from the germline V gene are MNHEY and SMNVEV (reference sequence). V shed 4 bases and J shed 10 bases, with 14 bases lying between them. This CDR3 spans 14 amino acids. The CDR3 reads CASSSKVPWSPLHF. The CDR3 region has the DNA TGTGCCAGCAGTTCAAAAGTACCTTGGTCACCCCTCCACTTT.

Many counts were recorded for this clonotype. The chain has TRBV30 and TRBJ2-2, with a tentative D call TRBD1 (6 bases). Germline CDR1 GTSNPN, CDR2 SVGIG (reference sequence). The CDR3 totals 12 residues. V lost 4 bases to trimming and J lost 3 bases, with 6 bases between them. The CDR3 reads CAWTGDTGELFF. In nucleotides, the CDR3 is TGTGCCTGGACAGGGGACACCGGGGAGCTGTTTTTT.

The chain joins TRBV12-3 or TRBV12-4 to TRBJ2-4; 8 bases are a match to TRBD1. The CDR3 sequence is 16 residues long. With 5 bases clipped from V and 5 bases from J, the junction kept 11 bases outside the gene matches. This chain's CDR3 is CASSNAPGQAENIQYF. The CDR3 region has the DNA TGTGCCAGCAGTAATGCCCCGGGACAGGCGGAAAACATTCAGTACTTC.

This clonotype was counted between two and nine times. The chain employs TRBV5-1 and TRBJ2-2, with TRBD2 matching over 9 bases. With V trimmed by 6 bases and J by 2 bases, 8 bases remained unmatched. The CDR3 consists of 16 residues. Germline CDR1 is SGHRS and CDR2 is YFSETQ. In DNA, the CDR3 is TGCGCCAGCACGGTTGGTCTAGCGGGAAACACCGGGGAGCTGTTTTTT. It specifies CASTVGLAGNTGELFF.

Many counts were recorded for this clonotype. The CDR3, as DNA: TGTGCCACCAGCAGAGTCCGGGGCATAGGCCCGAACACTGAAGCTTTCTTT. Amino acids: CATSRVRGIGPNTEAFF. This chain joins TRBV15 and TRBJ1-1; possibly TRBD1 for D (5 bases). Looked up from germline, CDR1 is LNHNV and CDR2 is YYDKDF (reference sequence). The CDR3 is 17 residues long. V lost 1 base to trimming and J lost 1 base, with 16 bases between them.

The chain links TRBV12-3 or TRBV12-4 to TRBJ2-5; 7 bases fit TRBD2. V lost 6 bases and J lost 4; bases outside the gene matches: 11. The CDR3 spans 15 residues. The CDR3 nucleotides are TGTGCCAGCAGCCGAGACTGGGGAGGGCGAGAGACCCAGTACTTC. This gives the protein CASSRDWGGRETQYF.

This clonotype came up many times. The chain employs TRBV12-3 or TRBV12-4 and TRBJ1-5; 7 positions agree with TRBD1. There are 15 residues in the CDR3. Germline trimming cut 5 bases from V and 5 bases from J; bases unmatched to any gene: 9. The DNA of the CDR3 is TGTGCCAGCAGTGGAACAGGGGAGGGGTATCAGCCCCAGCATTTT. Protein sequence: CASSGTGEGYQPQHF.

This clonotype appeared many times. This chain joins TRBV25-1 and TRBJ1-3; D might be TRBD1 (5 bases). V dropped 6 bases and J dropped 0 bases, with 9 bases sitting between them. Germline V gene sequence: CDR1 MGHDK, CDR2 SYGVNS. There are 14 residues in the CDR3. The chain's CDR3 is CASSLGTSGNTIYF. The CDR3 nucleotides are TGTGCCAGCAGCCTGGGGACCTCTGGAAACACCATATATTTT.

This clonotype appeared many times. The CDR3 bases are TGCAGTGCAGCAACAGGGGGCCCTAATGAAAAACTGTTTTTT. Translated, it gives CSAATGGPNEKLFF. This rearrangement joins TRBV20-1 to TRBJ1-4, with 9 bases aligning to TRBD1. The J segment lost 3 bases and the V segment lost 6 bases, leaving 5 bases of the junction unmatched. Looked up from germline, CDR1 is DFQATT and CDR2 is SNEGSKA (reference sequence). This CDR3 has 14 residues.

This clonotype was seen ten or more times. The chain joins TRBV5-1 to TRBJ2-7; 11 bases align to TRBD2. This CDR3 has 16 residues. Trimming cost V 3 bases and J 1 base; bases outside gene matches: 6. Germline V gene lookup returns CDR1 SGHRS and CDR2 YFSETQ. Here the CDR3 reads CASSSQPSGRSYEQYF. Written as DNA, the CDR3 is TGCGCCAGCAGCTCCCAGCCTAGCGGGAGGTCCTACGAGCAGTACTTC.

This clonotype was counted at least ten times. The rearrangement joins TRBV12-3 or TRBV12-4 to TRBJ1-5; no firm D call. The CDR3 is 12 amino acids. The germline V and J ends were trimmed by 2 bases and 5 bases, with 4 bases remaining between them. In DNA, the CDR3 is TGTGCCAGCAGTTTACTAGATCAGCCCCAGCATTTT. Its translation is CASSLLDQPQHF.

This clonotype was recorded many times. V and J are TRBV11-2 and TRBJ1-1, with D hard to call. Germline CDR1 SGHAT, CDR2 FQNNGV. The CDR3 consists of 11 residues. With 3 bases removed from V and 9 bases from J, the gap between germline ends came to 8 bases. The CDR3 protein is CASSFSTKAFF. In nucleotides, the CDR3 is TGTGCCAGCAGCTTTTCTACAAAAGCTTTCTTT.

This clonotype was recorded many times. The chain combines TRBV28 with TRBJ2-4; D is perhaps TRBD2 (5 bases). Trimming shortened V by 5 bases and J by 8 bases, and 16 bases separated the two germline ends. CDR3 size: 14 residues. Germline loops: CDR1 MDHEN, CDR2 SYDVKM. This chain's CDR3 is CASSLGNWGDIQYF. The CDR3 DNA reads as TGTGCCAGCAGTCTAGGGAACTGGGGAGACATTCAGTACTTC.